Here is one T cell receptor beta chain with its context. Its antigen is not known. This sample was taken from a study of cytomegalovirus exposure and HLA in healthy donors. Study-wide results and caveats: The majority of TCR sequences were rare, yet some public TCRs appeared in many donors. Immune exposure was documented only through CMV serostatus.

13 Jbeta primers and 60 Vbeta primers were used for the PCR. The table came from immunoSEQ multiplex PCR; TCRdb's copy has only in-frame clones and leaves some out. Counted here are around 130,000 clones, approximately 70% occurring once; the ten biggest clones make up 1.5% to 2%. With 3 bases clipped from V and 5 bases from J, the junction kept 11 bases outside the gene matches. CDR3 length: 15 amino acids. Germline loops: CDR1 SGHNT, CDR2 YYREEE (reference sequence). Sequencing was done on a sample of PBMCs. The V gene is TRBV5-4, the J gene TRBJ2-7; 7 positions match TRBD2. This clonotype originated in a woman aged 30 to 39 in good health and CMV-seronegative. The CDR3 region has the DNA TGTGCCAGCAGCTCGGGCGGGAGCCTCCCGGACGAGCAGTACTTC. It is translated as CASSSGGSLPDEQYF.